A selection of T cell receptor beta chains follows, all from one sample in a study of CD8 T cells in ankylosing spondylitis. One entry per CDR3 protein, called by TCRdb with MiXCR from the 5' RACE reads. The table records more than 200,000 distinct CDR3 sequences, roughly a quarter of them present only once. Sequencing was carried out using blood, either unsorted or a sorted T cell fraction (not recorded which). The receptors were sampled from a male donor with ankylosing spondylitis or in good health (not recorded which). Both conserved end residues are part of each CDR3. Each record gives: CDR3 protein, CDR3 DNA, clone size, D gene, CDR3 length, V gene, J gene. A D gene is named only where the DNA matches it firmly. The size entry is marked missing in some rows and otherwise reads once, few, many or a size class.

CDR3aa: CASSQELAGGNTGELFF
CDR3nt: TGTGCCAGCAGCCAAGAATTAGCGGGGGGGAACACCGGGGAGCTGTTTTTT
abundance: NA
d_gene: TRBD2
len: 17
v_gene: TRBV4-2
j_gene: TRBJ2-2

CDR3aa: CASTRSESDTQYF
CDR3nt: TGTGCCAGTACTAGGAGCGAGTCAGATACGCAGTATTTT
abundance: few
d_gene: NA
len: 13
v_gene: TRBV19
j_gene: TRBJ2-3

CDR3aa: CASSLQGGLQETQYF
CDR3nt: TGTGCCAGCAGTTTGCAGGGTGGGCTCCAAGAGACCCAGTACTTC
abundance: many
d_gene: NA
len: 15
v_gene: TRBV12-3/TRBV12-4
j_gene: TRBJ2-5

CDR3aa: CSGQPGTGSDEQYF
CDR3nt: TGCAGCGGCCAGCCCGGGACCGGAAGCGACGAGCAGTACTTC
abundance: few
d_gene: NA
len: 14
v_gene: TRBV29-1
j_gene: TRBJ2-7

CDR3aa: CSATASGGETKETQYF
CDR3nt: TGCAGTGCTACTGCTAGCGGGGGAGAAACAAAAGAGACCCAGTACTTC
abundance: NA
d_gene: TRBD2
len: 16
v_gene: TRBV20-1
j_gene: TRBJ2-5

CDR3aa: CSAAGGYSNQPQHF
CDR3nt: TGCAGTGCTGCGGGAGGGTATAGCAATCAGCCCCAGCATTTT
abundance: many
d_gene: NA
len: 14
v_gene: TRBV20-1
j_gene: TRBJ1-5

CDR3aa: CSAPPSGTNEQFF
CDR3nt: TGCAGTGCTCCTCCATCAGGCACAAATGAGCAGTTCTTC
abundance: many
d_gene: NA
len: 13
v_gene: TRBV20-1
j_gene: TRBJ2-1

CDR3aa: CASSLIPGDTQYF
CDR3nt: TGTGCCAGCAGCTTAATCCCAGGAGATACGCAGTATTTT
abundance: many
d_gene: NA
len: 13
v_gene: TRBV7-3
j_gene: TRBJ2-3

CDR3aa: CSVEPTSVTQYF
CDR3nt: TGCAGCGTCGAACCCACTAGCGTTACGCAGTATTTT
abundance: NA
d_gene: TRBD2
len: 12
v_gene: TRBV29-1
j_gene: TRBJ2-3

CDR3aa: CASSLQETQYF
CDR3nt: TGTGCCAGCAGCCTGCAAGAGACCCAGTACTTC
abundance: medium-sized
d_gene: NA
len: 11
v_gene: TRBV12-3/TRBV12-4
j_gene: TRBJ2-5

CDR3aa: CSAMGQGANEQFF
CDR3nt: TGCAGTGCTATGGGACAGGGGGCCAATGAGCAGTTCTTC
abundance: NA
d_gene: TRBD1
len: 13
v_gene: TRBV20-1
j_gene: TRBJ2-1

CDR3aa: CASSRIEAYEQYF
CDR3nt: TGTGCCAGCAGCCGCATTGAGGCCTACGAGCAGTACTTC
abundance: few
d_gene: NA
len: 13
v_gene: TRBV6-1
j_gene: TRBJ2-7

CDR3aa: CSVAGLRPGETQYF
CDR3nt: TGCAGCGTCGCGGGACTCCGTCCGGGGGAGACCCAGTACTTC
abundance: many
d_gene: NA
len: 14
v_gene: TRBV29-1
j_gene: TRBJ2-5

CDR3aa: CATSDFSRGSYEQYF
CDR3nt: TGTGCCACCAGTGATTTTAGCCGGGGCTCCTACGAGCAGTACTTC
abundance: many
d_gene: NA
len: 15
v_gene: TRBV24-1
j_gene: TRBJ2-7

CDR3aa: CPLSESRSSYEQYF
CDR3nt: TGCCCCTTGAGCGAGTCAAGGTCGTCCTACGAGCAGTACTTC
abundance: many
d_gene: NA
len: 14
v_gene: TRBV12-3/TRBV12-4
j_gene: TRBJ2-7

CDR3aa: CASSLDGDEQYF
CDR3nt: TGTGCCAGCAGCTTAGACGGGGACGAGCAGTACTTC
abundance: once
d_gene: NA
len: 12
v_gene: TRBV7-2
j_gene: TRBJ2-7

CDR3aa: CSAPPPGGSYEQYF
CDR3nt: TGCAGTGCTCCGCCGCCCGGGGGGTCCTACGAGCAGTACTTC
abundance: NA
d_gene: TRBD2
len: 14
v_gene: TRBV20-1
j_gene: TRBJ2-7

CDR3aa: CASSLASGVTQQFF
CDR3nt: TGTGCCAGCAGTTTGGCTAGCGGAGTAACCCAGCAGTTCTTC
abundance: NA
d_gene: TRBD2
len: 14
v_gene: TRBV27
j_gene: TRBJ2-1

CDR3aa: CAISAGERGGERDTQYF
CDR3nt: TGTGCCATCAGTGCGGGGGAGCGGGGGGGCGAGCGAGATACGCAGTATTTT
abundance: many
d_gene: TRBD2
len: 17
v_gene: TRBV10-3
j_gene: TRBJ2-3

CDR3aa: CASSLGPSAMGDTEAFF
CDR3nt: TGTGCCAGCAGCTTGGGCCCCTCTGCAATGGGAGACACTGAAGCTTTCTTT
abundance: many
d_gene: NA
len: 17
v_gene: TRBV5-7
j_gene: TRBJ1-1

CDR3aa: CATSSKTSGITYEQYF
CDR3nt: TGTGCCACCAGCTCAAAGACTAGCGGTATAACCTACGAGCAGTACTTC
abundance: many
d_gene: TRBD2
len: 16
v_gene: TRBV15
j_gene: TRBJ2-7

CDR3aa: CSVRDAWGTDTQYF
CDR3nt: TGCAGCGTACGGGACGCCTGGGGCACAGATACGCAGTATTTT
abundance: NA
d_gene: NA
len: 14
v_gene: TRBV29-1
j_gene: TRBJ2-3

CDR3aa: CASTSPGGLGEQYF
CDR3nt: TGTGCCAGCACATCCCCAGGCGGGCTGGGGGAGCAGTACTTC
abundance: few
d_gene: NA
len: 14
v_gene: TRBV12-3/TRBV12-4
j_gene: TRBJ2-7

CDR3aa: CSARSTGGVRQETQYF
CDR3nt: TGCAGTGCTAGATCCACGGGGGGGGTACGGCAAGAGACCCAGTACTTC
abundance: few
d_gene: TRBD2
len: 16
v_gene: TRBV20-1
j_gene: TRBJ2-5

CDR3aa: CSAERGGTDTQYF
CDR3nt: TGCAGTGCGGAGCGGGGCGGCACAGATACGCAGTATTTT
abundance: many
d_gene: TRBD2
len: 13
v_gene: TRBV20-1
j_gene: TRBJ2-3

CDR3aa: CASSLGSGKQETQYF
CDR3nt: TGTGCCAGCAGCTTAGGGTCGGGGAAGCAAGAGACCCAGTACTTC
abundance: many
d_gene: NA
len: 15
v_gene: TRBV7-9
j_gene: TRBJ2-5

CDR3aa: CSAARPGQRNTEAFF
CDR3nt: TGCAGTGCCGCCCGCCCGGGACAGAGGAACACTGAAGCTTTCTTT
abundance: many
d_gene: TRBD1
len: 15
v_gene: TRBV20-1
j_gene: TRBJ1-1

CDR3aa: CSARDLGLFF
CDR3nt: TGCAGTGCGCGGGACCTAGGGCTGTTTTTT
abundance: NA
d_gene: NA
len: 10
v_gene: TRBV20-1
j_gene: TRBJ1-4

CDR3aa: CASSRDRDSTDTQYF
CDR3nt: TGTGCCAGCAGCCGGGACAGGGACTCCACAGATACGCAGTATTTT
abundance: many
d_gene: TRBD1
len: 15
v_gene: TRBV5-6
j_gene: TRBJ2-3

CDR3aa: CASSPPGTSGGAANEQFF
CDR3nt: TGTGCCAGCTCACCACCGGGGACTAGCGGGGGGGCCGCCAATGAGCAGTTCTTC
abundance: many
d_gene: TRBD2
len: 18
v_gene: TRBV18
j_gene: TRBJ2-1

CDR3aa: CASSSQAFRDEQFF
CDR3nt: TGTGCCAGCAGTTCCCAGGCCTTTAGGGATGAGCAGTTCTTC
abundance: few
d_gene: NA
len: 14
v_gene: TRBV6-5
j_gene: TRBJ2-1

CDR3aa: CSASLAGGAETQYF
CDR3nt: TGCAGTGCTAGCCTCGCGGGGGGCGCAGAGACCCAGTACTTC
abundance: few
d_gene: TRBD2
len: 14
v_gene: TRBV20-1
j_gene: TRBJ2-5

CDR3aa: CASRNRGNEQFF
CDR3nt: TGTGCCAGCAGAAACCGGGGCAATGAGCAGTTCTTC
abundance: NA
d_gene: NA
len: 12
v_gene: TRBV28
j_gene: TRBJ2-1

CDR3aa: CASTWYAGSAYNEQFF
CDR3nt: TGTGCCAGCACCTGGTACGCGGGGTCTGCCTACAATGAGCAGTTCTTC
abundance: NA
d_gene: NA
len: 16
v_gene: TRBV12-3/TRBV12-4
j_gene: TRBJ2-1

CDR3aa: CSARDRRGGGYTF
CDR3nt: TGCAGTGCTAGAGATAGGAGGGGCGGCGGCTACACCTTC
abundance: few
d_gene: NA
len: 13
v_gene: TRBV20-1
j_gene: TRBJ1-2

CDR3aa: CSALLETQYF
CDR3nt: TGCAGTGCGCTTCTCGAGACCCAGTACTTC
abundance: many
d_gene: NA
len: 10
v_gene: TRBV20-1
j_gene: TRBJ2-5

CDR3aa: CSARDLGRKNEKLFF
CDR3nt: TGCAGTGCTAGAGATCTGGGCAGAAAAAATGAAAAACTGTTTTTT
abundance: NA
d_gene: NA
len: 15
v_gene: TRBV20-1
j_gene: TRBJ1-4

CDR3aa: CASSPGQAWGTGELFF
CDR3nt: TGTGCCAGCAGTCCCGGACAGGCCTGGGGCACCGGGGAGCTGTTTTTT
abundance: many
d_gene: TRBD1
len: 16
v_gene: TRBV12-3/TRBV12-4
j_gene: TRBJ2-2

CDR3aa: CSARDDIAGGFDEQYF
CDR3nt: TGCAGTGCTAGGGATGACATAGCGGGGGGGTTCGACGAGCAGTACTTC
abundance: NA
d_gene: TRBD2
len: 16
v_gene: TRBV20-1
j_gene: TRBJ2-7

CDR3aa: CASSSASGSQFF
CDR3nt: TGTGCCAGCAGCTCGGCTAGCGGGAGTCAGTTCTTC
abundance: few
d_gene: TRBD2
len: 12
v_gene: TRBV5-6
j_gene: TRBJ2-1

CDR3aa: CSGRAPDTQYF
CDR3nt: TGCAGCGGCAGGGCGCCCGATACGCAGTATTTT
abundance: many
d_gene: NA
len: 11
v_gene: TRBV29-1
j_gene: TRBJ2-3

CDR3aa: CASSRRRAPYGYTF
CDR3nt: TGTGCCAGCAGCCGGAGGAGGGCCCCCTATGGCTACACCTTC
abundance: few
d_gene: NA
len: 14
v_gene: TRBV6-1
j_gene: TRBJ1-2

CDR3aa: CSARDLGTGGGWANVLTF
CDR3nt: TGCAGTGCTAGAGATTTGGGGACAGGGGGCGGCTGGGCCAACGTCCTGACTTTC
abundance: few
d_gene: TRBD1
len: 18
v_gene: TRBV20-1
j_gene: TRBJ2-6

CDR3aa: CSVEAPRGGYTF
CDR3nt: TGCAGCGTTGAAGCGCCCCGGGGTGGCTACACCTTC
abundance: many
d_gene: NA
len: 12
v_gene: TRBV29-1
j_gene: TRBJ1-2

CDR3aa: CASTHPLTGEQYF
CDR3nt: TGTGCCAGCACTCACCCCCTCACGGGCGAGCAGTACTTC
abundance: NA
d_gene: NA
len: 13
v_gene: TRBV12-3/TRBV12-4
j_gene: TRBJ2-7

CDR3aa: CASSGGTVNSPLHF
CDR3nt: TGTGCCAGCAGTGGCGGGACTGTAAATTCACCCCTCCACTTT
abundance: NA
d_gene: NA
len: 14
v_gene: TRBV12-3/TRBV12-4
j_gene: TRBJ1-6

CDR3aa: CASSLGPRDTQYF
CDR3nt: TGTGCCAGCAGCTTAGGCCCCAGGGATACGCAGTATTTT
abundance: few
d_gene: NA
len: 13
v_gene: TRBV7-2
j_gene: TRBJ2-3

CDR3aa: CASRNNRGGLGEQYF
CDR3nt: TGTGCCAGCAGGAATAACAGGGGTGGTCTAGGCGAGCAGTACTTC
abundance: NA
d_gene: TRBD1
len: 15
v_gene: TRBV2
j_gene: TRBJ2-7

CDR3aa: CSAQGGLTEAFF
CDR3nt: TGCAGTGCTCAGGGCGGTTTGACTGAAGCTTTCTTT
abundance: few
d_gene: NA
len: 12
v_gene: TRBV20-1
j_gene: TRBJ1-1

CDR3aa: CATRETRWSTEAFF
CDR3nt: TGTGCCACCAGAGAGACACGCTGGAGCACTGAAGCTTTCTTT
abundance: many
d_gene: NA
len: 14
v_gene: TRBV15
j_gene: TRBJ1-1

CDR3aa: CSARERTSGGKQFF
CDR3nt: TGCAGTGCTAGAGAACGGACTAGCGGGGGGAAGCAGTTCTTC
abundance: many
d_gene: TRBD2
len: 14
v_gene: TRBV20-1
j_gene: TRBJ2-1

CDR3aa: CASSSPGLTVYNEQFF
CDR3nt: TGTGCCAGCAGCTCACCGGGACTAACTGTCTACAATGAGCAGTTCTTC
abundance: many
d_gene: TRBD2
len: 16
v_gene: TRBV5-6
j_gene: TRBJ2-1